This T cell receptor (beta chain) was identified during a study of vaccination and CD4 T cells after COVID-19. Study-level background: Researchers treated cells with overlapping spike peptides taken from SARS-CoV-2, HCoV-NL63, HCoV-OC43 and HCoV-229E. Overall study results and limits: Looking at convalescent patients, 304 of their 307 vaccine-specific clones were spike mono-reactive.

For this clonotype: Its antigen is still unknown.

The treatment was: roughly 10-day PBMC culture with coronavirus spike peptide pools or control peptides (ViraFEST assay). Fresh IL-2 medium was used to replace half of the medium on days 3 and 7. The CDR3 is made up of 15 amino acids. Germline values: CDR1 MGHRA, CDR2 YSYEKL. Trimming left V 0 bases short and J 5 bases short, with 13 bases between. The Oncomine TCR Beta short-read assay was applied to DNA of cultured CD4+ T cells. TCRdb recomputed calls from the PCR reads with MiXCR, one row per CDR3 protein. Here the sample spans tens of thousands of distinct CDR3 sequences, about 68% being singletons.

This TCR was recovered from a human donor who had recovered from COVID-19. V usage is TRBV4-1 and J usage is TRBJ2-5; possible D gene TRBD2, 6 bases. The specimen was CD4+ T cells from blood, cultured in vitro. The DNA of the CDR3 is TGCGCCAGCAGCCAAGAATTACTAGCACTGGAGACCCAGTACTTC. It yields the protein CASSQELLALETQYF.